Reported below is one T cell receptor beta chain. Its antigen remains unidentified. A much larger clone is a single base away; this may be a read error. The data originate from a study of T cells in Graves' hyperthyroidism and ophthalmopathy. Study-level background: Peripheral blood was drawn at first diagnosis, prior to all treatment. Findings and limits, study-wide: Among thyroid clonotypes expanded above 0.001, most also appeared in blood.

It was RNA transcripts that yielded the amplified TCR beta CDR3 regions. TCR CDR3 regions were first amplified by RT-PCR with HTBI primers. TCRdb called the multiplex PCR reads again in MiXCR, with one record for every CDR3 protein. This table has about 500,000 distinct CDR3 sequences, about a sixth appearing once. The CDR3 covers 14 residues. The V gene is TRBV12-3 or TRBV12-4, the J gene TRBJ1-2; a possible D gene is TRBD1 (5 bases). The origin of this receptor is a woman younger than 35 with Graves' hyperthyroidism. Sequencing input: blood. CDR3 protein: CASSLFRGNYGYAF. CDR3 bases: TGTGCCAGCAGTTTATTTCGGGGGAACTATGGCTACGCCTTC.